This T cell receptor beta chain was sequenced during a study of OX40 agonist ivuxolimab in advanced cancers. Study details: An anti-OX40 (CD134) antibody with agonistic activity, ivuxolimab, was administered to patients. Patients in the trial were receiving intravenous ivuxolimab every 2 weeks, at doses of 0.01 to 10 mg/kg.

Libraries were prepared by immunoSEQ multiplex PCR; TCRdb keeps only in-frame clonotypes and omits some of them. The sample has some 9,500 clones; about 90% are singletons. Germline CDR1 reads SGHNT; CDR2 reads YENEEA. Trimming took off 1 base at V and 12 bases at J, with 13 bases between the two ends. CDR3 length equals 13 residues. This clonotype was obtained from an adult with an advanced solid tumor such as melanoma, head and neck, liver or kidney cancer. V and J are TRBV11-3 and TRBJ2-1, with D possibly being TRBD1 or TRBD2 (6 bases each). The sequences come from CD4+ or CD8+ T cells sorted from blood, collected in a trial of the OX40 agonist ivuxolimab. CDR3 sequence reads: CASSLALGGRQFF. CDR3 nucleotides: TGTGCCAGCAGCTTAGCTCTAGGGGGGAGGCAGTTCTTC.